The T cell receptor (beta chain) under discussion was sequenced for a study of blood T cell repertoires in COVID-19. As processed by the authors: Reference gene primers were amplified, and this amplification served to estimate nucleated cell counts. Sequencing used immunoSEQ multiplex PCR; TCRdb keeps in-frame clones, though not all of them. That table furnishes V, J and clone size, whereas the DNA furnished D and trimming. The sample consists of around 270,000 clones, 85% to 90% of them appearing once. CDR1 and CDR2 from the germline V gene are MDHEN and SYDVKM. The CDR3 length is 15 residues. V lost 6 bases, J lost 4 bases, and 8 bases stayed unmatched.

The sequence was obtained from a man aged 25-45 years with acute or convalescent COVID-19. V usage is TRBV28 and J usage is TRBJ2-1; TRBD2 matches 8 bases. Sequencing was done on a sample of peripheral blood. CDR3 nucleotides: TGTGCCAGCAGCATTTGGGGACTAGGGTACAATGAGCAGTTCTTC. Translated: CASSIWGLGYNEQFF.